What follows are 26 T cell receptor beta chains derived from one specimen sequenced in a study of T cells in Graves' hyperthyroidism and ophthalmopathy. Regions amplified from RNA transcripts were the TCR beta CDR3 regions. RT-PCR in the first round (using the HTBI primer set) targeted the TCR CDR3. MiXCR was run by TCRdb on the multiplex PCR reads, yielding one entry per CDR3 protein. The repertoire holds more than 550,000 distinct CDR3 sequences, with approximately 15% as singletons. Sequencing used blood. These receptor sequences come from a man aged 50 to 59 with Graves' hyperthyroidism.

This clonotype was seen a few times. V is TRBV7-9 and J is TRBJ2-1; 7 nucleotides align to TRBD2. The CDR3 runs 12 residues. Germline V lookup: CDR1 SEHNR, CDR2 FQNEAQ (reference sequence). Trimming at V came to 4 bases and at J to 8 bases, leaving 2 bases not matched to a gene. CDR3 sequence: CASSWEGHEQFF. The CDR3 DNA reads as TGTGCCAGCAGCTGGGAGGGTCATGAGCAGTTCTTC. Full variable domain (outside the CDR3, taken from reference TRBV7-9 and TRBJ2-1): DTGVSQNPRHKITKRGQNVTFRCDPISEHNRLYWYRQTLGQGPEFLTYFQNEAQLEKSRLLSDRFSAERPKGSFSTLEIQRTEQGDSAMYLCASSWEGHEQFFGPGTRLTVL.

V gene TRBV18 combines with J gene TRBJ2-1, with D possibly being TRBD1 (6 bases). This CDR3 comprises 16 residues. The V end was cut by 1 base, the J end by 1 base, with 11 bases between. The germline CDR1 and CDR2 sequences are KGHSH and LQKENI. The CDR3, as DNA: TGTGCCAGCTCACCACAACAGGGCCATTCCTACAATGAGCAGTTCTTC. It yields the protein CASSPQQGHSYNEQFF. The whole variable domain, remainder taken from reference TRBV18 and TRBJ2-1, is NAGVMQNPRHLVRRRGQEARLRCSPMKGHSHVYWYRQLPEEGLKFMVYLQKENIIDESGMPKERFSAEFPKEGPSILRIQQVVRGDSAAYFCASSPQQGHSYNEQFFGPGTRLTVL.

This rearrangement joins TRBV5-1 to TRBJ2-7; 11 bases match TRBD1. In germline, CDR1 is SGHRS, CDR2 YFSETQ. This CDR3 is 14 amino acids long. Trimming cost V 6 bases and J 4 bases; bases outside gene matches: 6. The CDR3 spells CASTPDRGLYEQYF. CDR3 bases: TGCGCCAGCACCCCGGACAGGGGGCTTTACGAGCAGTACTTC.

This clonotype has only a few counts. The chain couples TRBV7-9 to TRBJ1-4; 8 positions agree with TRBD1. Trimming at V came to 4 bases and at J to 7 bases, leaving 5 bases not matched to a gene. Germline V gives CDR1 SEHNR, CDR2 FQNEAQ (reference sequence). The CDR3 consists of 14 residues. The CDR3 loop is CASSYDRGREKLFF. The CDR3, as DNA: TGTGCCAGCAGCTACGACAGGGGACGTGAAAAACTGTTTTTT.

This rearrangement joins TRBV10-3 to TRBJ2-7; 10 bases match TRBD1. V was clipped by 8 bases and J by 5 bases; unmatched bases: 6. From germline, CDR1 is ENHRY and CDR2 SYGVKD. This CDR3 contains 13 residues. CDR3 amino acids: CAIRQGAGNEQYF. Here the CDR3 DNA reads TGTGCCATCCGACAGGGGGCTGGGAACGAGCAGTACTTC.

V usage is TRBV7-9 and J usage is TRBJ2-3; the D is unclear. This CDR3 has 14 residues. V was trimmed by 0 bases and J by 4 bases, leaving 8 bases between them. Germline CDR1 and CDR2: SEHNR and FQNEAQ (reference sequence). The CDR3 DNA reads as TGTGCCAGCAGCTTAGCGAGTCCTGCAGATACGCAGTATTTT. Its translation is CASSLASPADTQYF.

This clonotype was observed at least ten times. The V call is TRBV11-2, the J call TRBJ2-1; D ambiguous. The CDR3 is made up of 16 amino acids. Germline CDR1 reads SGHAT; CDR2 reads FQNNGV. V was cut by 5 bases and J by 4 bases, with 18 bases left in between. CDR3 coding DNA: TGTGCCAGCAGCCCCGTCCCAGGTAACCGATACAATGAGCAGTTCTTC. Translated: CASSPVPGNRYNEQFF.

This clonotype was seen many times. The chain has TRBV6-5 and TRBJ2-1, with D perhaps matching TRBD2 (5 bases). This CDR3 comprises 14 residues. Germline-derived CDR1 and CDR2 are MNHEY and SVGAGI. V was clipped by 2 bases and J by 6 bases, with 11 bases between them. Written as DNA, the CDR3 is TGTGCCAGCAGTTACAGGCTAGGGAGCAATGAGCAGTTCTTC. Its protein is CASSYRLGSNEQFF.

This clonotype occurred many times. The V and J genes are TRBV3-1 and TRBJ1-2, with 8 bases that match TRBD1. The CDR3 has 16 residues. The V and J ends lost 4 bases and 4 bases, in that order; junction bases with no gene match: 11. Germline V CDR1 and CDR2: LGHDT, YNNKEL (reference sequence). This CDR3 is CASSRNDRGFGYGYTF. The CDR3 DNA sequence: TGTGCCAGCAGCCGAAATGACAGGGGTTTCGGCTATGGCTACACCTTC.

The chain recombines TRBV28 with TRBJ2-7, with 9 positions matching TRBD1. The CDR3 is made up of 13 amino acids. Germline V gene data show CDR1 as MDHEN and CDR2 as SYDVKM. V lost 6 bases to trimming and J lost 6 bases; unmatched junction nucleotides: 6. CDR3 sequence (DNA): TGTGCCAGCAGGCCGGGACAGGGCTGCGAGCAGTACTTC. It specifies CASRPGQGCEQYF.

This clonotype was counted ten times or more. The rearrangement joins TRBV11-1 to TRBJ2-2; 12 bases fit TRBD2. This CDR3 is 16 amino acids long. J gave up 4 bases and V 3 bases, and 3 bases lay outside the gene matches. Per germline, CDR1 SGHAT and CDR2 FQDESV (reference sequence). DNA for the CDR3: TGTGCCAGCAGCTTCCGACTAGCGGGAGTCACCGGGGAGCTGTTTTTT. Translated: CASSFRLAGVTGELFF.

This clonotype was seen repeatedly, ten times or more. V and J are TRBV18 and TRBJ2-7; D is possibly TRBD2 (6 bases). The CDR3 is 15 amino acids. Germline assignment: CDR1 KGHSH and CDR2 LQKENI. The V end lost 5 bases, the J end lost 2 bases, and 16 bases lay between the germline ends. CDR3 bases: TGTGCCAGCTCAGCTTTAATGCGGGACCCCTACGAGCAGTACTTC. This translates into CASSALMRDPYEQYF.

This clonotype appeared many times. The V gene is TRBV7-6, the J gene TRBJ2-7; 11 nucleotides align to TRBD2. The V and J ends lost 2 bases and 0 bases, in that order; junction bases with no gene match: 9. Germline lookup yields CDR1 SGHVS and CDR2 FNYEAQ. The CDR3 loop spans 18 amino acids. In DNA form, the CDR3 reads TGTGCCAGCAGCTTAAGGGGACTAGCGGCCTGGAGCTCCTACGAGCAGTACTTC. This gives the protein CASSLRGLAAWSSYEQYF.

This clonotype was found many times. This chain joins TRBV28 and TRBJ2-1; 11 bases line up with TRBD1. This CDR3 region has 16 residues. With 5 bases clipped from V and 3 bases from J, the junction kept 6 bases outside the gene matches. Germline V gene lookup returns CDR1 MDHEN and CDR2 SYDVKM. CDR3 DNA sequence: TGTGCCAGCAGTACAGGGGACAGGGGGAACTACAATGAGCAGTTCTTC. Its translation is CASSTGDRGNYNEQFF. The full variable domain, in which reference TRBV28 and TRBJ2-1 provide the parts outside the CDR3, is DVKVTQSSRYLVKRTGEKVFLECVQDMDHENMFWYRQDPGLGLRLIYFSYDVKMKEKGDIPEGYSVSREKKERFSLILESASTNQTSMYLCASSTGDRGNYNEQFFGPGTRLTVL.

There are many counts of this clonotype. J is TRBJ2-3 and V is TRBV2; 7 bases line up with TRBD2. From germline, CDR1 is SNHLY and CDR2 FYNNEI. The CDR3 length is 16 residues. V shed 4 bases, J shed 2 bases, and the junction held 9 bases outside the gene matches. The CDR3 DNA sequence: TGTGCCAGCAGTGGATCTTCTAGCGGAGACACAGATACGCAGTATTTT. It translates to CASSGSSSGDTDTQYF.

This clonotype was counted at least ten times. The chain couples TRBV7-8 to TRBJ1-4, with 7 bases identical to TRBD1. This CDR3 has 14 amino acids. V dropped 5 bases and J dropped 7; count of bases not matched to a gene: 7. Germline loops: CDR1 SGHVS, CDR2 FQNEAQ. CDR3 sequence: CASSTRQGGEKLFF. The CDR3 nucleotides read TGTGCCAGCAGCACACGACAGGGTGGTGAAAAACTGTTTTTT.

This clonotype was found many times. V and J are TRBV20-1 and TRBJ2-5; TRBD2 is a possible D gene (6 bases). Germline V gives CDR1 DFQATT, CDR2 SNEGSKA (reference sequence). The CDR3 has 13 residues. The V end lost 3 bases, the J end lost 5 bases, and 13 bases lay between the germline ends. CDR3 loop: CSASRGSGETQYF. The DNA for the CDR3 is TGCAGTGCTAGTCGGGGGTCGGGGGAGACCCAGTACTTC.

The V call is TRBV27, the J call TRBJ1-6; the match to TRBD1 covers 7 bases. V gave up 4 bases and J gave up 7 bases; unmatched junction bases: 10. CDR3 size: 16 residues. Germline V gene lookup returns CDR1 MNHEY and CDR2 SMNVEV (reference sequence). The CDR3 protein is CASSSLTGVINSPLHF. CDR3 in DNA: TGTGCCAGCAGTTCACTAACAGGGGTTATCAATTCACCCCTCCACTTT.

The V and J genes are TRBV7-3 and TRBJ1-5, with TRBD1 as a possible D gene (6 bases). Germline values: CDR1 SGHTA, CDR2 FQGTGA. V dropped 1 base and J dropped 0 bases, with 10 bases sitting between them. The CDR3 length is 16 residues. The CDR3 loop is CASSLKTGYSNQPQHF. Here the CDR3 DNA reads TGTGCCAGCAGCTTAAAGACAGGCTATAGCAATCAGCCCCAGCATTTT.

As DNA, the CDR3 is TGTGCCAGCAGTTTACCTACTTCGTCCGGCTACACCTTC. This codes for CASSLPTSSGYTF. The rearrangement uses TRBV28 and TRBJ1-2; D gene ambiguous. From germline, CDR1 is MDHEN and CDR2 SYDVKM. The V gene lost 2 bases and the J gene lost 8 bases, with 12 bases spanning the gap. The CDR3 spans 13 residues.

This clonotype was seen more than once but under ten times. The CDR3 DNA reads as TGTGCCAGCAGCTTCGGAGGGACAGGGGGTACAGGGCAGTACTTC. It specifies CASSFGGTGGTGQYF. The chain links TRBV7-9 to TRBJ2-7; 11 bases are shared with TRBD1. The V gene's germline CDR1 is SEHNR and CDR2 FQNEAQ (reference sequence). Unmatched junction bases numbered 10, after V lost 3 bases and J lost 9 bases. The CDR3 totals 15 residues.

This clonotype was detected only a few times. A read error is possible here, since a much larger clone lies one base away. The CDR3 carries no conserved terminal phenylalanine or tryptophan, so it likely arises from a read error. The V gene is TRBV7-2, the J gene TRBJ1-5, with a possible D match to TRBD1 (6 bases). Deletions cut 1 base from V and 5 bases from J, with 12 bases between. This CDR3 comprises 15 residues. Germline V gives CDR1 SGHTA, CDR2 FQGNSA. The CDR3 nucleotides are TGTGCCAGCAGCTTAGGGTCGGGGGCCGATCAGCCCCAGCATCTT. This gives the protein CASSLGSGADQPQHL.

This clonotype appeared many times. This chain connects TRBV12-3 or TRBV12-4 to TRBJ1-1; unclear D gene. V lost 0 bases, J lost 0 bases, and 11 bases lay in between. This CDR3 is built from 16 residues. CDR3 sequence (DNA): TGTGCCAGCAGTTTAGCGGCCATACTCATGAACACTGAAGCTTTCTTT. Translated, it gives CASSLAAILMNTEAFF.

The chain recombines TRBV20-1 with TRBJ1-5, with D maybe TRBD1 (6 bases). Germline lookup yields CDR1 DFQATT and CDR2 SNEGSKA (reference sequence). The CDR3 totals 13 residues. V was pared by 2 bases and J by 10 bases, with 15 bases between. CDR3 sequence: CSARSVQGGPQHF. Here the CDR3 DNA reads TGCAGTGCTAGATCCGTACAGGGTGGACCCCAGCATTTT.

At least ten counts were recorded for this clonotype. The CDR3 reads CASSRVAGLSTDTQYF. The CDR3 DNA reads TGTGCCAGCAGTCGAGTAGCGGGGCTTAGCACAGATACGCAGTATTTT. The chain uses TRBV28 and TRBJ2-3; 8 bases are a match to TRBD2. Germline CDR1 is MDHEN and CDR2 is SYDVKM. The CDR3 consists of 16 residues. After removal of 5 bases from V and 0 bases from J, the junction contained 7 bases not matched to a gene.

This clonotype was observed a few times. V gene TRBV28 combines with J gene TRBJ1-1; D is ambiguous. Trimming took 7 bases from V and 0 from J, leaving 15 bases between them. CDR3 length equals 15 residues. From germline, CDR1 is MDHEN and CDR2 SYDVKM. This CDR3 reads CASTIGVGMNTEAFF. The CDR3 coding sequence is TGTGCCAGCACCATCGGCGTGGGAATGAACACTGAAGCTTTCTTT.